This TCR beta chain derives from a study of control samples from healthy donors and cancer patients (dated by TCRdb to 2020 to 2022). Receptor amplification or capture employed the immunoSEQ multiplex PCR assay. In TCRdb, the immuneACCESS table is reduced to in-frame sequences with V and J assigned. These tables do not hold every clone; where another copy was compared, an unresolved V gene accounts for under half, and the others remain unexplained. For this sample the table gives roughly 52,000 clones, of which approximately 95% were detected only once. The ten top clones hold approximately 2.4% of the sample. The CDR3 runs 16 amino acids, cysteine and phenylalanine included. The entry retains the CDR3 DNA only, 48 bases that are in frame from base 1. Relative to germline, V is 1 base shorter and J is 2 bases shorter, with 13 bases between their ends. The germline V gene supplies CDR1 MNHNS and CDR2 SASEGT.

Turning to this clone: The clone's antigen remains unknown. Base quality data are lacking; no much larger clone is found one base away.

The source material was blood. This clonotype was sampled from a man aged 30 to 45 in good health. The chain is assembled from TRBV6-1 and TRBJ2-3; TRBD1 is a weak D gene call, 5 bases matching. The DNA is TGTGCCAGCAGTGAAGGCAGGGCGATAGACACAGATACGCAGTATTTT. Its translation is CASSEGRAIDTDTQYF.